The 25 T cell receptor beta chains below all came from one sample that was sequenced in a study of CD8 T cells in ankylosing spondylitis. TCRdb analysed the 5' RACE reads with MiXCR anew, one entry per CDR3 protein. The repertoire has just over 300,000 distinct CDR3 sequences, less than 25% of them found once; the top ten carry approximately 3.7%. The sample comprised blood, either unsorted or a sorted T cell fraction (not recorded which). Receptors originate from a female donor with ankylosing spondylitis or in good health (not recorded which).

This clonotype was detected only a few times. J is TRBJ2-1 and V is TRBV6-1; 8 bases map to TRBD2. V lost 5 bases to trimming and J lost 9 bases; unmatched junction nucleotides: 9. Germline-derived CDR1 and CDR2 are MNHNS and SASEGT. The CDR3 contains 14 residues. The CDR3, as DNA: TGTGCCAGCAGTACGCTGGGACTAGATATTGAGCAGTTCTTC. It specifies CASSTLGLDIEQFF.

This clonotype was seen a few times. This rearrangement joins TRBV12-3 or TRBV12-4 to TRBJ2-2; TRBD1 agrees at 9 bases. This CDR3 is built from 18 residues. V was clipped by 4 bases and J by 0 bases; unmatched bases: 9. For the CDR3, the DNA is TGTGCCAGCAGTTCGGACAGGGGCTCCTCCACGAACACCGGGGAGCTGTTTTTT. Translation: CASSSDRGSSTNTGELFF.

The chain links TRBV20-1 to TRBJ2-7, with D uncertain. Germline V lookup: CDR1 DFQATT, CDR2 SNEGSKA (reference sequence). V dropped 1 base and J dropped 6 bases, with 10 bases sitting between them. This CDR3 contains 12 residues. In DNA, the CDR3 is TGCAGTGCTAGAGTCTTGAAGGGCGAGCAGTACTTC. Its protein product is CSARVLKGEQYF.

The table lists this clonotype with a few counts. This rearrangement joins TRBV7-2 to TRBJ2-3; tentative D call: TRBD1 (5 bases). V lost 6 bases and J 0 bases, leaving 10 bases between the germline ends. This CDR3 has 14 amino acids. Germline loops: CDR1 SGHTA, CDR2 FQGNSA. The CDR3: CASRGPSSTDTQYF. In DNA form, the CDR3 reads TGTGCCAGCAGGGGGCCTTCTAGCACAGATACGCAGTATTTT.

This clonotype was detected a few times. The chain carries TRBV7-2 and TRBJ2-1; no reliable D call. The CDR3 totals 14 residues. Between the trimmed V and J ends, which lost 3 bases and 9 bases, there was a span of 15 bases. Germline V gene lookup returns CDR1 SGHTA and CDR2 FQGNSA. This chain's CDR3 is CASSLDAILSEQFF. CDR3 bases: TGTGCCAGCAGCTTGGACGCTATACTAAGTGAGCAGTTCTTC.

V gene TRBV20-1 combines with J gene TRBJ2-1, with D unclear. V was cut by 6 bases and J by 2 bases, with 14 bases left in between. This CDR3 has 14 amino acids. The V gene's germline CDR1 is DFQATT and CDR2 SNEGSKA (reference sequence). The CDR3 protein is CSARGLPTYNEQFF. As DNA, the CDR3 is TGCAGTGCCCGCGGCCTCCCCACCTACAATGAGCAGTTCTTC.

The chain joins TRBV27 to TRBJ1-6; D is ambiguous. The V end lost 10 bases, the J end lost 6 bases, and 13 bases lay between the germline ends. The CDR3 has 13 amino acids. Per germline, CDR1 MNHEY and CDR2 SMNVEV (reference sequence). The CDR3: CATRGAGNSPLHF. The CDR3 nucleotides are TGTGCCACCCGGGGAGCGGGTAATTCACCCCTCCACTTT.

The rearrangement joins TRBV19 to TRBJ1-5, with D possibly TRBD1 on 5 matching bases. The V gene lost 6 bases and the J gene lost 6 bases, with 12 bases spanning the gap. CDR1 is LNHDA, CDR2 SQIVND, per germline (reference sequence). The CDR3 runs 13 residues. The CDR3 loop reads CASRQTRVQPQHF. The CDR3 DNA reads TGTGCCAGTAGACAAACCAGGGTTCAGCCCCAGCATTTT.

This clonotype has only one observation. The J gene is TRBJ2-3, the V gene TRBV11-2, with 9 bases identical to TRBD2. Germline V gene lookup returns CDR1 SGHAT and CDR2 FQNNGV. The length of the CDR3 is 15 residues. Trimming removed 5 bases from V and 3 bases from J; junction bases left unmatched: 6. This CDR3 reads CASSVSGRGTDTQYF. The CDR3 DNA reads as TGTGCCAGCAGCGTTAGCGGGAGAGGGACAGATACGCAGTATTTT.

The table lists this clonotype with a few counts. This CDR3 is CASSFNRGRHEQYF. The CDR3 coding sequence is TGTGCCAGCAGTTTTAACCGGGGGCGACACGAGCAGTACTTC. V usage is TRBV12-3 or TRBV12-4 and J usage is TRBJ2-7; D might be TRBD1 or TRBD2, each matching 6 bases. CDR3 length: 14 residues. Trimming pared 3 bases from V and 5 bases from J, leaving 14 bases between.

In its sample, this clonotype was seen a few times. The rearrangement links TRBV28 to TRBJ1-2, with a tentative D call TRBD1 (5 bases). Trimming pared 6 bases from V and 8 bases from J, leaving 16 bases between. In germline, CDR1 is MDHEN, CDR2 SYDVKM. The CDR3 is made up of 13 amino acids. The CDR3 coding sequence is TGTGCCAGCAGAGGGGACGCCCTCCCCGGCTACACCTTC. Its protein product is CASRGDALPGYTF.

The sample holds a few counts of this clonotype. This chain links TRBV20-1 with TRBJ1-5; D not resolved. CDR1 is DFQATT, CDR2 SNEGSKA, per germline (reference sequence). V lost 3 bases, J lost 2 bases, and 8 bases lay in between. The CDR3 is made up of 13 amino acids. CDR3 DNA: TGCAGTGCTAGCCCGGGAGGCAATCAGCCCCAGCATTTT. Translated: CSASPGGNQPQHF.

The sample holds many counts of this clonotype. The CDR3 DNA reads as TGTGCCAGCAGCTTGACGGACAGGAGATACAATGAGCAGTTCTTC. Translating it yields CASSLTDRRYNEQFF. V and J are TRBV5-6 and TRBJ2-1; 7 bases are a match to TRBD1. Germline lookup yields CDR1 SGHDT and CDR2 YYEEEE. J was trimmed by 4 bases and V by 1 base; bases with no gene match: 5. The CDR3 covers 15 residues.

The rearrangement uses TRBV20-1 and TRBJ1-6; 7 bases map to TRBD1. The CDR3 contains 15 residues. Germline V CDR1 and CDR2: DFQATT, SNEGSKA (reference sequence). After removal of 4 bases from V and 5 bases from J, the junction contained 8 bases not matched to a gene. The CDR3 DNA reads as TGCAGTGCTAAATCCGGGACAGTCCATAATTCACCCCTCCACTTT. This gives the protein CSAKSGTVHNSPLHF.

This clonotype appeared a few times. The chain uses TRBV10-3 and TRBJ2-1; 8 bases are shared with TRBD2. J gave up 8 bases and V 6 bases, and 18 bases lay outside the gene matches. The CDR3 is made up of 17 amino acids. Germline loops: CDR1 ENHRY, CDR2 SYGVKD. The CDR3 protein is CAISGPVRGLVGYEQFF. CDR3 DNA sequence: TGTGCCATCAGCGGACCGGTTCGGGGACTAGTGGGGTATGAGCAGTTCTTC.

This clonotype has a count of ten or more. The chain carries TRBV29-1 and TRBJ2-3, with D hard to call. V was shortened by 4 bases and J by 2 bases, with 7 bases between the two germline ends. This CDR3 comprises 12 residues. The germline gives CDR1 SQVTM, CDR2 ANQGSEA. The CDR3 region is CSVVRYTDTQYF. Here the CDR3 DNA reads TGCAGCGTTGTCAGATACACAGATACGCAGTATTTT.

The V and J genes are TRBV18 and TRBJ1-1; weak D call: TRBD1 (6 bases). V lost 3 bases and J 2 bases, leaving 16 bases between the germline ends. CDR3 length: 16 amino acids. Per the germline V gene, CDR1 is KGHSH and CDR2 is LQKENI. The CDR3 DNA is TGTGCCAGCTCACCGAAGAGGACAGAGCCAAACACTGAAGCTTTCTTT. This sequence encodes CASSPKRTEPNTEAFF.

The CDR3 region is CASSLVTGARGANVLTF. The CDR3 DNA is TGTGCCAGCAGCTTAGTTACAGGGGCGCGGGGGGCCAACGTCCTGACTTTC. V is TRBV7-2 and J is TRBJ2-6, with 7 bases matching TRBD1. The CDR3 is made up of 17 amino acids. Germline trimming cut 1 base from V and 4 bases from J; bases unmatched to any gene: 7. Germline V gene lookup returns CDR1 SGHTA and CDR2 FQGNSA.

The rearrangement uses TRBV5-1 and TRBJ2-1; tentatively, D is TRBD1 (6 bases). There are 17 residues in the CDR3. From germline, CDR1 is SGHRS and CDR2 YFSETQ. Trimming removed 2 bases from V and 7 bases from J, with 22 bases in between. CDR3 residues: CASSFTLGQQDGNEQFF. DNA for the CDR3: TGCGCCAGCAGCTTTACCCTTGGACAGCAAGACGGAAATGAGCAGTTCTTC.

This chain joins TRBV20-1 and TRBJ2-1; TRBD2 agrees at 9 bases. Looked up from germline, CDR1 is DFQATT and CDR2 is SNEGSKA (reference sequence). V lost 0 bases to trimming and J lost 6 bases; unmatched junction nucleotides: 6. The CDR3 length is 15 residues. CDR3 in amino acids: CSARDRLAGSNEQFF. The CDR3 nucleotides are TGCAGTGCTAGAGATAGGCTAGCGGGATCCAATGAGCAGTTCTTC.

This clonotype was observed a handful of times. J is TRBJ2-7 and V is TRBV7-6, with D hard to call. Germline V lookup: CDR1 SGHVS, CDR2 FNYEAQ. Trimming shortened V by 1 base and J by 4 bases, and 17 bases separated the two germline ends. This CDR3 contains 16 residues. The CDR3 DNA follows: TGTGCCAGCAGCTTAGGCTACTACGGTCGCCCTTACGAGCAGTACTTC. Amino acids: CASSLGYYGRPYEQYF.

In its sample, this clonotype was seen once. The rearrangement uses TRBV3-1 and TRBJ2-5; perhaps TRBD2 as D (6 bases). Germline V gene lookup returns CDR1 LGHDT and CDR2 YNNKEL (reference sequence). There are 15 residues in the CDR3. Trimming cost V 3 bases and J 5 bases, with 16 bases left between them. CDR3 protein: CASSHGTPERETQYF. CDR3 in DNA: TGTGCCAGCAGCCACGGGACTCCCGAACGGGAGACCCAGTACTTC.

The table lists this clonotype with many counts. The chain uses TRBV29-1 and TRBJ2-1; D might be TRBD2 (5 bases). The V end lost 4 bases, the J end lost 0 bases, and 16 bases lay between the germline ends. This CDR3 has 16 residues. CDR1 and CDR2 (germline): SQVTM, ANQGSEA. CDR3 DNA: TGCAGCGTTGTTGTCTCGTGGGAGAGCTCCTACAATGAGCAGTTCTTC. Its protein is CSVVVSWESSYNEQFF.

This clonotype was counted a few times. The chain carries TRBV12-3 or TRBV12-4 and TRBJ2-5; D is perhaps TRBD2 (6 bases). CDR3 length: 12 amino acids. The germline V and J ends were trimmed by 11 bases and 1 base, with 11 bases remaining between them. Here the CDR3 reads CACRDSQETQYF. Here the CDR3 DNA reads TGTGCCTGCCGGGACTCCCAAGAGACCCAGTACTTC.

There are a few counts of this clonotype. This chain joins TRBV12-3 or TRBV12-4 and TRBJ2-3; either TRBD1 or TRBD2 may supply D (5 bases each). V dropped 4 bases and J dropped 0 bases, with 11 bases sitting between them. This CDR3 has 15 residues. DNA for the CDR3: TGTGCCAGCAGTTCCGGGGCCCCCAGCACAGATACGCAGTATTTT. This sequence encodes CASSSGAPSTDTQYF.